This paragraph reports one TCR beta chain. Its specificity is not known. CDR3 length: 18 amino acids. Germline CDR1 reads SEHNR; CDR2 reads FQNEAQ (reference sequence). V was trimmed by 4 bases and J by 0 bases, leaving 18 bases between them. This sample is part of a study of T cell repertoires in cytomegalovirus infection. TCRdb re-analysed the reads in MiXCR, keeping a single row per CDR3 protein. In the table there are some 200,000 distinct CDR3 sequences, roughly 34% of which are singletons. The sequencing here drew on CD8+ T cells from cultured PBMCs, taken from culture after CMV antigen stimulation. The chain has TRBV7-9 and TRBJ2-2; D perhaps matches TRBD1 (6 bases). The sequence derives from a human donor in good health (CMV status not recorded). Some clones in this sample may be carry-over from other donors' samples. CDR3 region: CASSSPHRATPNTGELFF. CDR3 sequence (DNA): TGTGCCAGCAGCTCACCCCACAGGGCTACCCCGAACACCGGGGAGCTGTTTTTT. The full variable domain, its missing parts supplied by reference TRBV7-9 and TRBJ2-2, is DTGVSQNPRHKITKRGQNVTFRCDPISEHNRLYWYRQTLGQGPEFLTYFQNEAQLEKSRLLSDRFSAERPKGSFSTLEIQRTEQGDSAMYLCASSSPHRATPNTGELFFGEGSRLTVL.